One sample yielded the 14 T cell receptor beta chains listed below, sequenced in a study of shared clonotypes between healthy human individuals. Only in-frame clones appear in the TCRdb table, and some are missing; sequencing was by immunoSEQ multiplex PCR. This sample has over 950,000 clones; approximately 75% occur once, and the top ten carry roughly 0.82%. Sequencing was carried out using memory CD4+ T cells from PBMCs. Subset specified: CD45RA-negative fraction. These receptors all stem from a man aged 18 to 30 in good health. Some clones in this sample may be carry-over from other donors' samples.

The CDR3 loop reads CASSVGGTSGTNEQFF. The CDR3 coding sequence is TGTGCCAGCAGCGTAGGAGGGACTAGCGGGACCAATGAGCAGTTCTTC. The V gene is TRBV9, the J gene TRBJ2-1; 13 bases agree with TRBD2. After removal of 0 bases from V and 6 bases from J, the junction contained 3 bases not matched to a gene. The CDR3 is 16 amino acids. The germline V gene encodes CDR1 SGDLS and CDR2 YYNGEE.

This clone was seen only once. The rearrangement uses TRBV6-5 and TRBJ1-4, with TRBD1 identical over 8 bases. V shed 5 bases, J shed 6 bases, and the junction held 5 bases outside the gene matches. Germline loops: CDR1 MNHEY, CDR2 SVGAGI. The CDR3 totals 14 residues. CDR3 coding DNA: TGTGCCAGCAGTAGAACAGGGGGGGATGAAAAACTGTTTTTT. Translation gives CASSRTGGDEKLFF.

V gene TRBV7-2 combines with J gene TRBJ2-2, with 10 bases matching TRBD1. The V and J ends lost 5 bases and 6 bases, in that order; junction bases with no gene match: 9. The CDR3 spans 16 residues. From germline, CDR1 is SGHTA and CDR2 FQGNSA. The CDR3 DNA sequence: TGTGCCAGCAGCCCCCGGACAGGGGGTTACGCCGGGGAGCTGTTTTTT. It encodes CASSPRTGGYAGELFF.

V is TRBV11-2 and J is TRBJ2-3; no reliable D call. There are 13 residues in the CDR3. With 0 bases removed from V and 6 bases from J, the gap between germline ends came to 7 bases. Germline CDR1 SGHAT, CDR2 FQNNGV. CDR3 sequence (DNA): TGTGCCAGCAGCTTAGATATCTCGGATACGCAGTATTTT. This translates into CASSLDISDTQYF.

The chain has TRBV7-9 and TRBJ2-5; D not certain. The CDR3 is 15 amino acids. The germline gives CDR1 SEHNR, CDR2 FQNEAQ (reference sequence). V was trimmed by 4 bases and J by 1 base, leaving 13 bases between them. The CDR3 sequence: CASSYIFRLQETQYF. The CDR3 coding sequence is TGTGCCAGCAGCTACATTTTCCGCCTCCAAGAGACCCAGTACTTC. Complete variable domain (other parts from reference TRBV7-9 and TRBJ2-5): DTGVSQNPRHKITKRGQNVTFRCDPISEHNRLYWYRQTLGQGPEFLTYFQNEAQLEKSRLLSDRFSAERPKGSFSTLEIQRTEQGDSAMYLCASSYIFRLQETQYFGPGTRLLVL.

The chain recombines TRBV7-9 with TRBJ1-1, with D uncertain. Germline V gene data show CDR1 as SEHNR and CDR2 as FQNEAQ (reference sequence). The CDR3 contains 11 residues. V gave up 5 bases and J gave up 7 bases, with 8 bases separating them. The CDR3 loop reads CASSPQVEAFF. CDR3 nucleotides: TGTGCCAGCAGCCCACAAGTTGAAGCTTTCTTT.

The genes are TRBV5-1 and TRBJ2-3; no clear D gene. In germline, CDR1 is SGHRS, CDR2 YFSETQ. The CDR3 spans 15 residues. V gave up 4 bases and J gave up 1 base, with 13 bases separating them. CDR3 sequence (DNA): TGCGCCAGCAGCCCGCAGAACCCCCGCACAGATACGCAGTATTTT. Its protein product is CASSPQNPRTDTQYF.

The chain joins TRBV18 to TRBJ2-1, with 10 bases identical to TRBD2. The CDR3 contains 16 residues. After removal of 5 bases from V and 6 bases from J, the junction contained 10 bases not matched to a gene. Germline V gives CDR1 KGHSH, CDR2 LQKENI. The CDR3 coding sequence is TGTGCCAGCTCAGTAATGGCTAGCGGGAGCGGCAATGAGCAGTTCTTC. This translates into CASSVMASGSGNEQFF.

The rearrangement joins TRBV5-1 to TRBJ2-1; no clear D gene. Germline lookup yields CDR1 SGHRS and CDR2 YFSETQ. The CDR3 length is 13 residues. With 0 bases removed from V and 10 bases from J, the gap between germline ends came to 11 bases. CDR3 protein: CASSLVGQPEQFF. The CDR3 nucleotides are TGCGCCAGCAGCTTGGTAGGGCAGCCCGAGCAGTTCTTC.

The CDR3 DNA reads as TGTGCCAGCAGTGGGGGTTATTTCGGCTATGGCTACACCTTC. Its protein product is CASSGGYFGYGYTF. The rearrangement links TRBV6-5 to TRBJ1-2; TRBD1 is a possible D gene (5 bases). V was clipped by 5 bases and J by 4 bases, with 14 bases between them. CDR3 length equals 14 residues. Germline CDR1 and CDR2: MNHEY and SVGAGI.

The chain uses TRBV29-1 and TRBJ1-2; D possibly corresponds to TRBD1 (6 bases). V lost 3 bases to trimming and J lost 8 bases, with 19 bases between them. CDR1 and CDR2 from the germline V gene are SQVTM and ANQGSEA. This CDR3 comprises 14 residues. The CDR3 loop reads CSVEGQLLRGGYTF. CDR3 nucleotides: TGCAGCGTTGAGGGACAACTTCTTAGGGGCGGCTACACCTTC.

Notes on this clone: This may be a read error, as it is one base from a much larger clone. The sample carries other DNA sequences with the same CDR3. This chain uses TRBV14 with TRBJ1-1, with D unclear. CDR1 is SGHDN, CDR2 FVKESK, per germline. This CDR3 region has 13 residues. With 0 bases removed from V and 0 bases from J, the gap between germline ends came to 2 bases. DNA of the CDR3: TGTGCCAGCAGCCAAGACTTGAACACTGAAGCTTTCTTT. As protein: CASSQDLNTEAFF.

The rearrangement joins TRBV18 to TRBJ2-4; TRBD2 aligns across 8 bases. The germline CDR1 and CDR2 sequences are KGHSH and LQKENI. With 3 bases clipped from V and 8 bases from J, the junction kept 6 bases outside the gene matches. The CDR3 totals 14 residues. Written as DNA, the CDR3 is TGTGCCAGCTCACCTGGGCGGGAGGAAGACATTCAGTACTTC. It is translated as CASSPGREEDIQYF.

The chain employs TRBV11-1 and TRBJ2-3; 12 nucleotides line up with TRBD1. This CDR3 has 16 residues. Unmatched junction bases numbered 4, after V lost 4 bases and J lost 2 bases. Germline CDR1 SGHAT, CDR2 FQDESV (reference sequence). The CDR3 DNA reads as TGTGCCAGCAGCTCCCGGGACAGGGGGCTCACAGATACGCAGTATTTT. Protein sequence: CASSSRDRGLTDTQYF.